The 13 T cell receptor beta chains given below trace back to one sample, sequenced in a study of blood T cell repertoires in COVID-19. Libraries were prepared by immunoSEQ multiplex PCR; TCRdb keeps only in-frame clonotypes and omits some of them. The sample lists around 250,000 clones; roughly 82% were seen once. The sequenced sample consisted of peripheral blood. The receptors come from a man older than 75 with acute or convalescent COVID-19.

The DNA of the CDR3 is TGTGCCAGCAGTTTCACTGGGGGGAACATTCAGTACTTC. Translating gives CASSFTGGNIQYF. The chain combines TRBV12-3 or TRBV12-4 with TRBJ2-4, with a possible D match to TRBD2 (6 bases). This CDR3 is 13 amino acids long. Trimming cost V 3 bases and J 7 bases, with 10 bases left between them.

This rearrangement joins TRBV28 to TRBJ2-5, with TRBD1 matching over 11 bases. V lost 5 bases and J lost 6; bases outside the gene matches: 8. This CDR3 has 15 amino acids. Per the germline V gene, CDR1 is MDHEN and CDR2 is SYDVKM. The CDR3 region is CASSLPGTGGQTQYF. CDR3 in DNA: TGTGCCAGCAGTCTTCCCGGGACAGGGGGTCAGACCCAGTACTTC.

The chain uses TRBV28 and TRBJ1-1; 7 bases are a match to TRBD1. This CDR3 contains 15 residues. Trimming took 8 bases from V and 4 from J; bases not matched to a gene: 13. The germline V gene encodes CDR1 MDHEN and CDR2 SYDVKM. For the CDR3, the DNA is TGTGCCAGCCACGAACTCACAGGGGTCGCCACTGAAGCTTTCTTT. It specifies CASHELTGVATEAFF.

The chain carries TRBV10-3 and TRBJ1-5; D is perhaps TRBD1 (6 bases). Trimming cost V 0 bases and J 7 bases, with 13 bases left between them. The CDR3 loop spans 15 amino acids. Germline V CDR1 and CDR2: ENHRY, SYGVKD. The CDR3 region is CAISESDTGTQPQHF. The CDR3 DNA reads TGTGCCATCAGTGAGTCCGACACAGGGACGCAGCCCCAGCATTTT.

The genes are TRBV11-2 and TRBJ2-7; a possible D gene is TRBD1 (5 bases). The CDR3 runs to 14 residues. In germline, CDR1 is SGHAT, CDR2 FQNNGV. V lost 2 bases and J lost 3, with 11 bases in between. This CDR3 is CASSLSSQGYEQYF. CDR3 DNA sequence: TGTGCCAGCAGCTTATCTAGTCAGGGCTACGAGCAGTACTTC.

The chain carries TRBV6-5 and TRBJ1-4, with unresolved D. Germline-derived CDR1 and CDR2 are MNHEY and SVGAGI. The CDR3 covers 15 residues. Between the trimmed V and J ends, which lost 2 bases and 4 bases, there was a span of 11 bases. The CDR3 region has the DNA TGTGCCAGCAGTTACAGCGGCGATTATAATGAAAAACTGTTTTTT. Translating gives CASSYSGDYNEKLFF.

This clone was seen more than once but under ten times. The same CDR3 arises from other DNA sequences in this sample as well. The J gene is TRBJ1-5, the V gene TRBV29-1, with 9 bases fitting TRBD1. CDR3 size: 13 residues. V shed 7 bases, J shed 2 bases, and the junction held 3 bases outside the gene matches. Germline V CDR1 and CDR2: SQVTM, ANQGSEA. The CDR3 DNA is TGCAGCGCCAGGACAGGGGGCAATCAGCCCCAGCATTTT. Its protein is CSARTGGNQPQHF.

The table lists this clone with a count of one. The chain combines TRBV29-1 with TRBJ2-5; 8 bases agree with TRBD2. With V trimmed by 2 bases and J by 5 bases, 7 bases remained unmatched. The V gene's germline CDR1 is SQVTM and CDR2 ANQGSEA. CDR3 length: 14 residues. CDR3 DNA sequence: TGCAGCGTTGAATCGGGGGGGAGGTTTGAGACCCAGTACTTC. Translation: CSVESGGRFETQYF.

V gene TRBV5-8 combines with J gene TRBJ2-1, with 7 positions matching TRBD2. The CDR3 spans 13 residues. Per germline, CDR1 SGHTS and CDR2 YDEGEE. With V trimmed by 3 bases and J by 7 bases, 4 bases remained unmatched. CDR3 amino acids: CASSSWGGNEQFF. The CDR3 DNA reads TGTGCCAGCAGCTCCTGGGGGGGGAATGAGCAGTTCTTC.

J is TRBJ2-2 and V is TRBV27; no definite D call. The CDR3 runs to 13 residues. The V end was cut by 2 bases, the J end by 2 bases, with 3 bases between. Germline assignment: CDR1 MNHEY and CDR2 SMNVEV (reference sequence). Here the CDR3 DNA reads TGTGCCAGCAGTTTACTTAACACCGGGGAGCTGTTTTTT. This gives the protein CASSLLNTGELFF.

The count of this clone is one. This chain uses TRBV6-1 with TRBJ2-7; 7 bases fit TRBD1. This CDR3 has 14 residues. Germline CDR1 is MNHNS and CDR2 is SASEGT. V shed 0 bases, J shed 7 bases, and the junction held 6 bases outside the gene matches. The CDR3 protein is CASSEAGGLREQYF. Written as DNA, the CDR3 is TGTGCCAGCAGTGAAGCAGGGGGCCTAAGGGAGCAGTACTTC.

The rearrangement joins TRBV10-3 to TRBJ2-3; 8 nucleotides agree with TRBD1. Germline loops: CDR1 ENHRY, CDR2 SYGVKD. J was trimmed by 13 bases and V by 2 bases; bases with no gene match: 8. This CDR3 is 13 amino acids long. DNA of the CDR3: TGTGCCATCAGTGAGCCACCGGGACAGGTCGAGTATTTT. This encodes CAISEPPGQVEYF.

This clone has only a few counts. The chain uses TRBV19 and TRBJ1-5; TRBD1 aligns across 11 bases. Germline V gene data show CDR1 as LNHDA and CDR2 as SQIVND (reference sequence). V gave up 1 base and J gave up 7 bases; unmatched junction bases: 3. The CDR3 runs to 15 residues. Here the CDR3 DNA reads TGTGCCAGTAGTATAGGGACAGGGGGCGGACAGCCCCAGCATTTT. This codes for CASSIGTGGGQPQHF. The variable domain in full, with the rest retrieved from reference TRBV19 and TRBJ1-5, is DGGITQSPKYLFRKEGQNVTLSCEQNLNHDAMYWYRQDPGQGLRLIYYSQIVNDFQKGDIAEGYSVSREKKESFPLTVTSAQKNPTAFYLCASSIGTGGGQPQHFGDGTRLSIL.